This T cell receptor (beta chain) was captured by sequencing in a study of blood T cell repertoires in COVID-19. From germline, CDR1 is SNHLY and CDR2 FYNNEI. Trimming left V 5 bases short and J 0 bases short, with 13 bases between. The length of the CDR3 is 15 residues. Here immunoSEQ multiplex PCR was the method, and the copy in TCRdb shows in-frame clones only, minus some. Of roughly 190,000 clones listed, about 86% are singletons. The sequence came from a man aged 25-40 years with active or convalescent COVID-19. The sample was peripheral blood. The V gene is TRBV2, the J gene TRBJ1-2, with D perhaps TRBD1 (6 bases). The CDR3 sequence: CASSKNREANYGYTF. Written as DNA, the CDR3 is TGTGCCAGCAGTAAAAACAGGGAAGCTAACTATGGCTACACCTTC.